The 3 T cell receptor beta chains presented below share a single source sample, sequenced in a study of cytomegalovirus exposure and HLA in healthy donors. Both 60 Vbeta primers and 13 Jbeta primers went into the PCR. The data were produced by immunoSEQ multiplex PCR, yet TCRdb's version contains in-frame clones alone and is incomplete. The sample shows under 200,000 clones, roughly 74% of them seen only once. The specimen sequenced was PBMCs. The receptors were gathered from a woman aged 25 to 39 in good health and CMV-seronegative.

The V call is TRBV5-1, the J call TRBJ2-5; 9 nucleotides match TRBD1. The CDR3 totals 15 residues. V lost 0 bases and J lost 2; bases outside the gene matches: 2. The germline gives CDR1 SGHRS, CDR2 YFSETQ. The CDR3 is CASSLGQGEQETQYF. DNA of the CDR3: TGCGCCAGCAGCTTGGGACAGGGGGAACAAGAGACCCAGTACTTC.

The chain has TRBV6-6 and TRBJ2-7, with D perhaps matching TRBD2 (5 bases). The CDR3 has 14 residues. Germline V lookup: CDR1 MNHNY, CDR2 SVGAGI (reference sequence). V was cut by 5 bases and J by 6 bases, with 17 bases left in between. CDR3 coding DNA: TGTGCCAGCAGTGATTCCGCCACTAGGAGCGAGCAGTACTTC. Residues: CASSDSATRSEQYF.

This chain's CDR3 is CATSRDLVREETQYF. The CDR3 DNA is TGTGCCACCAGCAGAGATCTGGTCAGGGAAGAGACCCAGTACTTC. This rearrangement joins TRBV15 to TRBJ2-5, with D possibly TRBD1 on 5 matching bases. The germline CDR1 and CDR2 sequences are LNHNV and YYDKDF (reference sequence). The CDR3 has 15 residues. Trimming removed 0 bases at V and 3 bases at J, with 11 bases between.